The 5 T cell receptor beta chains reported below all come from one sample, sequenced in a study of tumor-infiltrating lymphocytes in oesophageal squamous cell carcinoma. Via MiXCR, TCRdb re-called the reads, giving one row per CDR3 protein. The data hold approximately 10,000 distinct CDR3 sequences, with roughly 60% observed a single time. Material: blood. The receptor set was obtained from a female donor with esophageal squamous cell carcinoma.

CDR3 residues: CASSRDLAGVADTQYF. CDR3 sequence (DNA): TGTGCCAGCAGCCGAGACCTAGCGGGAGTGGCAGATACGCAGTATTTT. The J gene is TRBJ2-3, the V gene TRBV7-2; 10 bases agree with TRBD2. V lost 5 bases to trimming and J lost 4 bases; unmatched junction nucleotides: 9. The CDR3 is 16 amino acids. The germline CDR1 and CDR2 sequences are SGHTA and FQGNSA.

This chain connects TRBV6-2 or TRBV6-3 to TRBJ2-3, with 8 bases fitting TRBD2. V lost 6 bases and J lost 5; bases outside the gene matches: 13. The CDR3 is made up of 16 amino acids. CDR1 and CDR2 (germline): MNHEY, SVGEGT. CDR3 amino acids: CASSPLGVAGKDTQYF. The CDR3 coding sequence is TGTGCCAGCAGCCCGCTTGGAGTAGCGGGAAAAGATACGCAGTATTTT.

This clonotype was seen ten or more times. The chain's CDR3 is CASSYGRSGNEQFF. CDR3 DNA sequence: TGTGCCAGCAGCTACGGGAGAAGCGGGAATGAGCAGTTCTTC. The chain couples TRBV5-6 to TRBJ2-1; tentatively, D is TRBD2 (6 bases). The germline gives CDR1 SGHDT, CDR2 YYEEEE. The CDR3 is 14 amino acids. V was cut by 3 bases and J by 7 bases, with 14 bases left in between.

This clonotype was seen more than once but under ten times. This chain uses TRBV2 with TRBJ1-5; D is unclear. The germline V gene encodes CDR1 SNHLY and CDR2 FYNNEI. The germline V and J ends were trimmed by 4 bases and 5 bases, with 9 bases remaining between them. The CDR3 has 13 amino acids. CDR3 sequence (DNA): TGTGCCAGCAGTGTCGAAAGGGATCAGCCCCAGCATTTT. This codes for CASSVERDQPQHF.

The genes are TRBV6-1 and TRBJ2-5; TRBD2 is a possible D gene (6 bases). Germline V gene sequence: CDR1 MNHNS, CDR2 SASEGT. The CDR3 totals 15 residues. The V gene lost 2 bases and the J gene lost 4 bases, with 14 bases spanning the gap. The CDR3 loop reads CASSESRGRRETQYF. CDR3 nucleotide sequence: TGTGCCAGCAGTGAAAGTCGGGGGAGGAGAGAGACCCAGTACTTC.